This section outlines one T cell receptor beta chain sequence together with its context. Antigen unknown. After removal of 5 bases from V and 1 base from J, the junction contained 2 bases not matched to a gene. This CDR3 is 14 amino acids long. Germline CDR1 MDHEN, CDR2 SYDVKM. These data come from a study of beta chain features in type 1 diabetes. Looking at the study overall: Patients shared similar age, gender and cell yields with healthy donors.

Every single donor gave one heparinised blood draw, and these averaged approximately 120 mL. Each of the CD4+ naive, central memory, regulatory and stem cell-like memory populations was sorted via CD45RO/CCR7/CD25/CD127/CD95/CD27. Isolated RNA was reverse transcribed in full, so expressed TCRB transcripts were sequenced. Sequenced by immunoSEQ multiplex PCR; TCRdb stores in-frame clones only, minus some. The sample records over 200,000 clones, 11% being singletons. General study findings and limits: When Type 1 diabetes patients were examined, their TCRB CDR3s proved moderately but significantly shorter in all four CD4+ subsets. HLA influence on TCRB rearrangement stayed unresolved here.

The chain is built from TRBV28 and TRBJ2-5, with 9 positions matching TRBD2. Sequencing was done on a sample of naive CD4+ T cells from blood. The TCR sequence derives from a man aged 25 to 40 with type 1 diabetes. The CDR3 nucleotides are TGTGCCAGCAGTAGCGGGGGGACCCAAGAGACCCAGTACTTC. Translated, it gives CASSSGGTQETQYF. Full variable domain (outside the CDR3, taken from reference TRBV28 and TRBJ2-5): DVKVTQSSRYLVKRTGEKVFLECVQDMDHENMFWYRQDPGLGLRLIYFSYDVKMKEKGDIPEGYSVSREKKERFSLILESASTNQTSMYLCASSSGGTQETQYFGPGTRLLVL.